The source of this TCR beta chain is a study of naive and memory T cell subsets. The beta constant-region primer was an equimolar mix of two oligonucleotides covering TRBC1 and TRBC2. Ligation attached a single-stranded oligonucleotide with a 12-nucleotide UMI and the SP2 primer to the cDNA 3' end. A single record per CDR3 protein comes from TCRdb applying MiXCR to the UMI-ligation and nested PCR reads. The sample records under 150,000 distinct CDR3 sequences, 17% being singletons. The material sequenced was naive CD4+ T cells from blood. The receptor was derived from a human donor in good health.

This chain's CDR3 is CASSLGGTGVSEQFF. The CDR3 coding sequence is TGTGCCAGCAGCTTAGGGGGCACAGGGGTCAGTGAGCAGTTCTTC. The chain couples TRBV7-2 to TRBJ2-1, with 7 nucleotides matching TRBD1. This CDR3 has 15 amino acids. Germline lookup yields CDR1 SGHTA and CDR2 FQGNSA. V lost 1 base, J lost 9 bases, and 9 bases stayed unmatched.